These T cell receptor beta chains were read from a single sample in a study of CD8 T cells in ankylosing spondylitis. TCRdb ran MiXCR on the 5' RACE reads and lists one entry per CDR3 protein. This sample yields approximately 260,000 distinct CDR3 sequences, of which about 18% are seen a single time; about a third belongs to the top ten. The sequenced sample consisted of blood, either unsorted or a sorted T cell fraction (not recorded which). All receptors come from a male donor with ankylosing spondylitis or in good health (not recorded which). The CDR3 runs from the conserved cysteine through the conserved F or W. The D gene is left open where the match is weak. The size entry is marked missing in some rows and otherwise reads once, few, many or a size class.

CDR3	DNA	V	J	size	D
CSVEDPTSGRDNEQFF	TGCAGCGTTGAAGATCCCACTAGCGGGAGGGACAATGAGCAGTTCTTC	TRBV29-1	TRBJ2-1	many	TRBD2
CASSPWDRGGEKLFF	TGTGCCAGCAGCCCGTGGGACAGGGGAGGTGAAAAACTGTTTTTT	TRBV7-2	TRBJ1-4	NA	TRBD1
CATSRGAGGPENGELFF	TGTGCCACCAGCAGGGGAGCGGGAGGGCCAGAAAACGGGGAGCTGTTTTTT	TRBV15	TRBJ2-2	NA	TRBD2
CASGPGLLSYEQYF	TGTGCTAGTGGTCCAGGACTCCTCTCCTACGAGCAGTACTTC	TRBV12-5	TRBJ2-7	NA	NA
CASSSGTGAQYF	TGTGCCAGCAGTTCCGGGACAGGGGCACAGTACTTC	TRBV5-6	TRBJ2-7	few	TRBD1
CASSPLAGEDEQYF	TGTGCCAGCAGCCCATTAGCGGGAGAAGACGAGCAGTACTTC	TRBV7-2	TRBJ2-7	many	TRBD2
CASSYGTVNEQFF	TGTGCCAGCAGTTACGGGACTGTCAATGAGCAGTTCTTC	TRBV6-5	TRBJ2-1	NA	NA
CAISEPAGGSDTQYF	TGTGCCATCAGTGAGCCCGCAGGGGGCTCAGATACGCAGTATTTT	TRBV10-3	TRBJ2-3	NA	TRBD1
CAISESNILAYEQYF	TGTGCCATCAGTGAGTCGAATATACTGGCCTACGAGCAGTACTTC	TRBV10-3	TRBJ2-7	many	NA
CASSLVGQGQYNEQFF	TGTGCCAGTAGTCTTGTGGGACAGGGACAATACAATGAGCAGTTCTTC	TRBV19	TRBJ2-1	few	TRBD1
CASSRTSGIDEQFF	TGCGCCAGCAGCAGGACTAGCGGGATAGATGAGCAGTTCTTC	TRBV10-2	TRBJ2-1	many	TRBD2